The TCR beta chain under discussion was sequenced for a study of regulatory T cells in long-lasting Graves disease. Study-level results: Fewer public clonotypes were shared by new patients (under 1,000) than by persistent patients (fewer than 3,000).

This sample's time point: newly diagnosed GD, antithyroid drugs for less than 3 months. PBMCs provided the RNA from which the TCR library was made. This clonotype was counted ten times or more. What it binds is not known. With iRepertoire HTBI primers and Arm-PCR of CDR3 regions, TCR beta libraries were built. TCRdb analysed the multiplex PCR reads with MiXCR anew, one entry per CDR3 protein. The sample has 350,000 to 500,000 distinct CDR3 sequences; around 17% are singletons. With V trimmed by 8 bases and J by 4 bases, 11 bases remained unmatched. This CDR3 is built from 15 residues. The germline V gene encodes CDR1 MNHEY and CDR2 SMNVEV (reference sequence). These data also featured in a second study, about T cells in Graves' hyperthyroidism and ophthalmopathy.

This clonotype was obtained from a woman under 40 with Graves disease. The chain uses TRBV27 and TRBJ2-1; TRBD2 matches at 7 bases. Source: peripheral blood mononuclear cells (PBMCs), taken at new diagnosis, from a patient treated with antithyroid drugs. The CDR3 DNA is TGTGCCAGCGCCCGTCGGACTAGAGGGTACAATGAGCAGTTCTTC. Protein sequence: CASARRTRGYNEQFF.